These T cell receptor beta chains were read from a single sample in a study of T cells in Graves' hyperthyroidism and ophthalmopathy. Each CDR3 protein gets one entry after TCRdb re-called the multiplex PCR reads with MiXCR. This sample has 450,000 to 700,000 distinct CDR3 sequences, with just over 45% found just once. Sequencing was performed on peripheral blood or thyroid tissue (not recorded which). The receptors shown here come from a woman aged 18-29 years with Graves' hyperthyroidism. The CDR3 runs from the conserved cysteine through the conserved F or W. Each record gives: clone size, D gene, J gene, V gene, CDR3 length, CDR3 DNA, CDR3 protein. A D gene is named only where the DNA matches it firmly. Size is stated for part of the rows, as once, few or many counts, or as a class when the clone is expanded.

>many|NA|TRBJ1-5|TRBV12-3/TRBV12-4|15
TGTGCCAGCAGACCCGGGACGGAGACAAGTCAGCCCCAGCATTTT
CASRPGTETSQPQHF
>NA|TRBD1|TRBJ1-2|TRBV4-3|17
TGCGCCAGCAGCCAAGTTGGGATAGACAGGGGGGACTATGGCTACACCTTC
CASSQVGIDRGDYGYTF
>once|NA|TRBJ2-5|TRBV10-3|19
TGTGCCATCAGAACTGACAGCCAAGATGGACATTCGTACCAAGAGACCCAGTACTTC
CAIRTDSQDGHSYQETQYF
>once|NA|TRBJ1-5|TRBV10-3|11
TGTGCCATCAGTGGGCTCGGGGCCCAGCATTTT
CAISGLGAQHF
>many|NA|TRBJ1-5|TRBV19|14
TGTGCCAGTAGAACAGGGTTGAGCAATCAGCCCCAGCATTTT
CASRTGLSNQPQHF
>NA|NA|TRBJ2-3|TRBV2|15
TGTGCCAGCAGTTACTACGGGGGAGGCACAGATACGCAGTATTTT
CASSYYGGGTDTQYF
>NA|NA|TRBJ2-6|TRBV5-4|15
TGTACCAGCAGCCCGAGGGGCTCTGGGGCCAACGTCCTGACTTTC
CTSSPRGSGANVLTF
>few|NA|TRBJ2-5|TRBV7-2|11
TGTGCCAGCAGCTTTACCGGGACCCAGTACTTC
CASSFTGTQYF
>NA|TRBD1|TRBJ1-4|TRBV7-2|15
TGTGCCAGCAGCTTAGCAAGGGACAGGGGTGAAAAACTGTTTTTT
CASSLARDRGEKLFF
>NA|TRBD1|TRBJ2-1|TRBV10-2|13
TGCGCCACCCGGGACAGGGTATCCGATGAGCAGTTCTTC
CATRDRVSDEQFF
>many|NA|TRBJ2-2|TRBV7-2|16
TGTGCCAGCAGCTCCGACGGCCCGACCTTGGCCGGGGAGCTGTTTTTT
CASSSDGPTLAGELFF
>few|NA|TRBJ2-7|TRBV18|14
TGTGCCAGCTCACCGACCCTCGGGAACTACGAGCAGTACTTC
CASSPTLGNYEQYF
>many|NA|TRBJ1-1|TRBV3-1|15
TGTGCCAGCAGCCAAGTAGGCAAATCGAACACTGAAGCTTTCTTT
CASSQVGKSNTEAFF
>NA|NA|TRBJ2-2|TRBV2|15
TGTGCCAGCAGTCTTCGGAATAGCGTGGCCGGGGAGCTGTTTTTT
CASSLRNSVAGELFF
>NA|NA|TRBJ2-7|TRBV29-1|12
TGCAGCGTTGATTTCAGATACAATGAGCAGTACTTC
CSVDFRYNEQYF
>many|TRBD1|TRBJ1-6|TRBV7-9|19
TGTGCCAGCAGCTTAGGCTGGACAGGGGCAGGGCCCTATAATTCACCCCTCCACTTT
CASSLGWTGAGPYNSPLHF
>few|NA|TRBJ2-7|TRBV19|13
TGTGCCAGTAGTGCCGTCGGGATGGGCGAGCAGTACTTC
CASSAVGMGEQYF
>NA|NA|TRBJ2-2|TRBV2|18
TGTGCCAGCAGCTCCTTGGGGGTGAGGGCGGCCAGCACCGGGGAGCTGTTTTTT
CASSSLGVRAASTGELFF
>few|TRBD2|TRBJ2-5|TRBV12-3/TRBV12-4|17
TGTGCCAGCAGTTTCTCTTGGACTAGCGGTGGTTGGGAGACCCAGTACTTC
CASSFSWTSGGWETQYF
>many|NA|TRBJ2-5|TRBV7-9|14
TGTGCCAGCAGCTTCCGGACCAGGGAAGAGACCCAGTACTTC
CASSFRTREETQYF
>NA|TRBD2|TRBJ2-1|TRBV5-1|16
TGCGCCAGCAGCTTGGATCCCACTAGCGGGAGAGACGAGCAGTTCTTC
CASSLDPTSGRDEQFF
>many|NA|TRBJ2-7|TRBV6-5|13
TGTGCCAGCAGTTCCCCCACTAGCAGCGAGCAGTACTTC
CASSSPTSSEQYF
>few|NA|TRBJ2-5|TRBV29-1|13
TGCAGCTTGGACCTAGGCGCCCAAGAGACCCAGTACTTC
CSLDLGAQETQYF
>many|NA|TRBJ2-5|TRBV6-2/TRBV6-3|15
TGTGCCAGCAGTTATCTTCAGGGATACCAAGAGACCCAGTACTTC
CASSYLQGYQETQYF
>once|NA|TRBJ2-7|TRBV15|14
TGTGCCACCAGCAGCTTAGCCCTCCCCAACGAGCAGTACTTC
CATSSLALPNEQYF
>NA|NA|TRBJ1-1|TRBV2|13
TGTGCCAGCAGGGGGACCGAGGGCACTGAAGCTTTCTTT
CASRGTEGTEAFF
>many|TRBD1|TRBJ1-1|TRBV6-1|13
TGTGCCAGCAGTGAATCGGACAGGGGTTCGGCTTTCTTT
CASSESDRGSAFF
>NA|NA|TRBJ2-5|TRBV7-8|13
TGTGCCAGCAGCTTAGACGGGCCGGAGACCCAGTACTTC
CASSLDGPETQYF
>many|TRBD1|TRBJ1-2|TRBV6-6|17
TGTGCCAGCAGTTACCTCACACCGACACAGGGGGCAAATGGCTACACCTTC
CASSYLTPTQGANGYTF
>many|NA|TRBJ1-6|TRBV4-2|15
TGTGCCAGCAGCCAAGAAAGAGGGGACCACTCACCCCTCCACTTT
CASSQERGDHSPLHF
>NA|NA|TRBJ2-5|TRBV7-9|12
TGTGCCAGCAGTAAGGATCATCAGCCCCAGTACTTC
CASSKDHQPQYF
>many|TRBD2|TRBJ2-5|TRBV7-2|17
TGTGCCAGCAGCCCTCTAGGACTAGCGGGAGGAGTAGAGACCCAGTACTTC
CASSPLGLAGGVETQYF
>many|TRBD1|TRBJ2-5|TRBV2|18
TGTGCCAGCATGGTATGGGCAGGGGGCGTGACGTCTCAAGAGACCCAGTACTTC
CASMVWAGGVTSQETQYF
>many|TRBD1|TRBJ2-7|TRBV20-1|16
TGCAGTGCTCCTAGAACAGGGGGCGTCTTAAGCTACGAGCAGTACTTC
CSAPRTGGVLSYEQYF
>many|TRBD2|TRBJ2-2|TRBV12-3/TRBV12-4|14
TGTGCCAGCCGGACTAGCGGGAACACCGGGGAGCTGTTTTTT
CASRTSGNTGELFF
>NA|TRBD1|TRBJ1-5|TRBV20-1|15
TGCAGTGCTAGTGCAGGGGGTTCAGGCAATCAGCCCCAGCATTTT
CSASAGGSGNQPQHF
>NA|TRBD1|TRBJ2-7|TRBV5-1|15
TGCGCCAGCAGCTTAGGGACAGTGAACACCGGGGAGCAGTACTTC
CASSLGTVNTGEQYF
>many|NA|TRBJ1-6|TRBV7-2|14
TGTGCCAGCAGCTCAACTGAAGATAATTCACCCCTCCACTTT
CASSSTEDNSPLHF
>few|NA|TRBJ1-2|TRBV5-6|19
TGTGCCAGCAGTCCCATAGATTTTACAGGATCATCTCTTCGCTATGGCTACACCTTC
CASSPIDFTGSSLRYGYTF
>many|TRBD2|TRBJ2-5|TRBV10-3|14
TGTGCCATCAGTAAGAGCGGGAAGGGAGAGACCCAGTACTTC
CAISKSGKGETQYF
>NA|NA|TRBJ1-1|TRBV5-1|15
TGCGCCAGCAGCTTGGTCGGGGATTGGGGCACTGAAGCTTTCTTT
CASSLVGDWGTEAFF
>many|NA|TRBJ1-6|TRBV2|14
TGTGCCAGCACCTATTCCAGGGCCGATTCACCCCTCCACTTT
CASTYSRADSPLHF
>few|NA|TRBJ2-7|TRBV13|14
TGTGCCAGCAGCTTAAGGGTCCGAACCCACGAGCAGTACTTC
CASSLRVRTHEQYF
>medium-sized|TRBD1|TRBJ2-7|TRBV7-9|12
TGTGCCAGCAGCCGCACAGGGGACGAGCAGTACTTC
CASSRTGDEQYF
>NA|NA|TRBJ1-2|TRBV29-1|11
TGCAACGTTGATCCCGACGGCGGCTACACCTTC
CNVDPDGGYTF